Sequencing of this TCR beta chain was carried out in a study of blood T cell repertoires in COVID-19. The CDR3 length is 17 residues. V gave up 4 bases and J gave up 0 bases; unmatched junction bases: 7. Participants' own reports of clinical history determined their cohort assignment. Method: immunoSEQ multiplex PCR; TCRdb's copy keeps in-frame clones and lacks some. The sample lists about 230,000 clones, about nine tenths occurring once. The V gene is TRBV5-7, the J gene TRBJ2-6; 7 bases are a match to TRBD1. TRBV5-7 belongs to the ORF category, with a function that is uncertain. The sample comprised PBMCs or T cells enriched from blood (not recorded which). This sequence was found in a man younger than 30 who had recovered from COVID-19. In DNA, the CDR3 is TGTGCCAGCAGCCGGACAGGTCGGGTCTCTGGGGCCAACGTCCTGACTTTC. This sequence encodes CASSRTGRVSGANVLTF.